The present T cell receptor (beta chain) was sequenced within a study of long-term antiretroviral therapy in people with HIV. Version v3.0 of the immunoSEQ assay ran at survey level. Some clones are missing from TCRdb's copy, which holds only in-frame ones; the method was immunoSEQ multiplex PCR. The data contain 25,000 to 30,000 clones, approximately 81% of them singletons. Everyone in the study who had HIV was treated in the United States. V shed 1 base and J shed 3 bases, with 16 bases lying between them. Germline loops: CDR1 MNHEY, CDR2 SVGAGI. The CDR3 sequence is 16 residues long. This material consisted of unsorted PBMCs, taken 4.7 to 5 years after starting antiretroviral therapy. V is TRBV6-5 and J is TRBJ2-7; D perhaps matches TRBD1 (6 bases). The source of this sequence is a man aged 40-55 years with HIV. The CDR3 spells CASSYFPRGGDYEQYF. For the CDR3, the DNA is TGTGCCAGCAGTTACTTTCCTCGAGGGGGAGACTACGAGCAGTACTTC.